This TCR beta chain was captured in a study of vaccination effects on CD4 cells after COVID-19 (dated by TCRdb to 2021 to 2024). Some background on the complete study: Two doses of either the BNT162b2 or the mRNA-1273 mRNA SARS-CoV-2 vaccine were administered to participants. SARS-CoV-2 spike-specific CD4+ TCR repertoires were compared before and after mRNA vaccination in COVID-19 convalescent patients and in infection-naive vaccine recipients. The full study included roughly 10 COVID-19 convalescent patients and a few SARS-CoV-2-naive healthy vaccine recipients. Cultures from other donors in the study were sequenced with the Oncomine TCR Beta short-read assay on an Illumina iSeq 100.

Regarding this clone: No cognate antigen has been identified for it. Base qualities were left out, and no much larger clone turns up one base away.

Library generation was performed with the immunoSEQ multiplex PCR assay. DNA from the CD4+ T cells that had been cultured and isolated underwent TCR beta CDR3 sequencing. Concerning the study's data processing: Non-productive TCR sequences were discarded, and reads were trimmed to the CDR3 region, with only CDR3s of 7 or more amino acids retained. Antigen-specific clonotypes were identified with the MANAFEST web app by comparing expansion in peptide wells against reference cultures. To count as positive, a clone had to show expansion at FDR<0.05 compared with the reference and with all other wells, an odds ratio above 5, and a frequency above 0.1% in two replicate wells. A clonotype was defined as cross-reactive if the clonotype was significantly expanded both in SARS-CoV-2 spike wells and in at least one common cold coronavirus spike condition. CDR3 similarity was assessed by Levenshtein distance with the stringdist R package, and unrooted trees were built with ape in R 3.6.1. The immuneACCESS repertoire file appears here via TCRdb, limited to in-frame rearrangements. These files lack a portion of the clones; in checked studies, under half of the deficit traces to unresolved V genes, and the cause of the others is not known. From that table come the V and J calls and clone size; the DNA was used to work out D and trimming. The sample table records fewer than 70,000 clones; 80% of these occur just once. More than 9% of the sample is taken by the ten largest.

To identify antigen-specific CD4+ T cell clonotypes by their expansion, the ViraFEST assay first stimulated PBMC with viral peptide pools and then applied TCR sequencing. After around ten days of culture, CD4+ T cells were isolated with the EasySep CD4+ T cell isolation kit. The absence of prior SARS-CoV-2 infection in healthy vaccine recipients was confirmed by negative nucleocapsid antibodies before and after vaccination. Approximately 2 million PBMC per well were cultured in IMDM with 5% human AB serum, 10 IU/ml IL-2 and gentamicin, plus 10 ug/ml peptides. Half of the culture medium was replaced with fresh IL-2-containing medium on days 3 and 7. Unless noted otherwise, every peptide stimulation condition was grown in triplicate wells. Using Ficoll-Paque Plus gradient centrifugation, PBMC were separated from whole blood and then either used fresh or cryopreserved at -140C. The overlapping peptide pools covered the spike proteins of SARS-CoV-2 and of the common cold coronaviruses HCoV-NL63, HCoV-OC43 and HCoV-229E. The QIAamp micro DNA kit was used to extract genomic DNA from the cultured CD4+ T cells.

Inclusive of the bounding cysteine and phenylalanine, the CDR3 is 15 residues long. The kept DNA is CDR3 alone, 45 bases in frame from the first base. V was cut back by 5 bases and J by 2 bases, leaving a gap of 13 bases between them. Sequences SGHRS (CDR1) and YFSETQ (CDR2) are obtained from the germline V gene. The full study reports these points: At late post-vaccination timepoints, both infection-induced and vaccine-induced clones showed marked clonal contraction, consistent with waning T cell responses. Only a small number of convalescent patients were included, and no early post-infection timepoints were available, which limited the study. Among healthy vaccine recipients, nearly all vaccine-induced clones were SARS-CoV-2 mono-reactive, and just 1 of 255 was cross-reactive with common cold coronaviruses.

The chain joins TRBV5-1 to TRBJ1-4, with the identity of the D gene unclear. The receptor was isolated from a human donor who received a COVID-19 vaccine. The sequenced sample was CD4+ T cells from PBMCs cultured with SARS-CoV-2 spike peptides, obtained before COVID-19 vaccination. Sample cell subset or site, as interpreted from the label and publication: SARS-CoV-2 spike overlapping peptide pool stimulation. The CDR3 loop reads CASRGRTDTNEKLFF. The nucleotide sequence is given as TGCGCCAGCAGGGGTAGGACGGATACTAATGAAAAACTGTTTTTT.